The 21 T cell receptor beta chains listed next were all sequenced from one sample in a study of blood T cell repertoires in COVID-19. Clones were read by immunoSEQ multiplex PCR, and TCRdb kept only the in-frame ones, dropping some. The profile covers around 50,000 clones, with about 78% appearing a single time and 5.8% taken by the ten largest. Specimen: PBMCs or T cells enriched from blood (not recorded which). The receptors stem from a woman between 45 and 65 years old with acute COVID-19.

J is TRBJ1-2 and V is TRBV18; no firm D call. The CDR3 is 17 amino acids. The V end lost 0 bases, the J end lost 1 base, and 15 bases lay between the germline ends. CDR1 KGHSH and CDR2 LQKENI come from the germline V gene. DNA of the CDR3: TGTGCCAGCTCACCACCGAATGATGAAAAGCTTAACTATGGCTACACCTTC. As protein: CASSPPNDEKLNYGYTF.

V usage is TRBV9 and J usage is TRBJ2-5; 10 bases map to TRBD1. Trimming removed 4 bases from V and 4 bases from J; junction bases left unmatched: 10. The length of the CDR3 is 16 residues. Germline V gene sequence: CDR1 SGDLS, CDR2 YYNGEE. CDR3 region: CASSTRQGAPGETQYF. In DNA, the CDR3 is TGTGCCAGCAGCACTAGACAGGGGGCGCCGGGAGAGACCCAGTACTTC.

This chain links TRBV28 with TRBJ1-5; D is unresolved. V lost 5 bases to trimming and J lost 4 bases, with 9 bases between them. Germline V lookup: CDR1 MDHEN, CDR2 SYDVKM. The CDR3 length is 13 residues. This CDR3 reads CASSTRTNQPQHF. CDR3 bases: TGTGCCAGCAGTACCCGGACTAATCAGCCCCAGCATTTT.

DNA for the CDR3: TGTGCCAGCAGTCCCTCTGACAGTACTAACTATGGCTACACCTTC. Translating gives CASSPSDSTNYGYTF. The gene calls are TRBV28 and TRBJ1-2; TRBD1 might be the D (5 bases). V was cut by 5 bases and J by 0 bases, with 13 bases left in between. Germline values: CDR1 MDHEN, CDR2 SYDVKM. The CDR3 sequence is 15 residues long.

The sample holds a few counts of this clone. The rearrangement uses TRBV5-6 and TRBJ2-3; TRBD2 is a possible D gene (6 bases). The CDR3 contains 16 residues. V lost 5 bases to trimming and J lost 7 bases, with 23 bases between them. Germline V gives CDR1 SGHDT, CDR2 YYEEEE. The CDR3 loop is CASRDGLGLPGYTQYF. The CDR3, as DNA: TGTGCCAGCAGAGACGGACTGGGACTTCCTGGTTATACGCAGTATTTT.

The genes are TRBV25-1 and TRBJ2-3, with 7 bases lining up with TRBD2. Trimming at V came to 8 bases and at J to 2 bases, leaving 7 bases not matched to a gene. Looked up from germline, CDR1 is MGHDK and CDR2 is SYGVNS. CDR3 length equals 14 residues. The CDR3 sequence is CASSSGGITDTQYF. CDR3 sequence (DNA): TGTGCCAGCTCCTCGGGGGGTATCACAGATACGCAGTATTTT.

This clone was detected once. This chain joins TRBV5-1 and TRBJ2-3; the match to TRBD2 covers 8 bases. The CDR3 runs 14 residues. After removal of 5 bases from V and 5 bases from J, the junction contained 7 bases not matched to a gene. Germline V lookup: CDR1 SGHRS, CDR2 YFSETQ. This chain's CDR3 is CASRIAGGVDTQYF. CDR3 DNA: TGCGCCAGCAGAATCGCCGGGGGGGTAGATACGCAGTATTTT.

In DNA, the CDR3 is TGTGCCAGCAGCGGGCGACAGGGACGAAAAGATACGCAGTATTTT. Translation gives CASSGRQGRKDTQYF. V usage is TRBV11-3 and J usage is TRBJ2-3; 7 nucleotides line up with TRBD1. V lost 5 bases to trimming and J lost 5 bases; unmatched junction nucleotides: 10. The CDR3 extends over 15 amino acids. CDR1 is SGHNT, CDR2 YENEEA, per germline.

The sample holds one count of this clone. The chain joins TRBV5-4 to TRBJ2-2, with 8 bases fitting TRBD2. This CDR3 has 18 amino acids. J was trimmed by 5 bases and V by 4 bases; bases with no gene match: 16. Germline CDR1 reads SGHNT; CDR2 reads YYREEE (reference sequence). This CDR3 is CASSPGGARGVGTGELFF. CDR3 bases: TGTGCCAGCAGCCCCGGGGGGGCGCGGGGGGTTGGAACCGGGGAGCTGTTTTTT.

This chain connects TRBV15 to TRBJ1-1, with D tentatively TRBD1 (6 bases). Germline assignment: CDR1 LNHNV and CDR2 YYDKDF (reference sequence). The CDR3 is 12 amino acids. V was trimmed by 6 bases and J by 11 bases, leaving 16 bases between them. The CDR3 sequence: CATSNRAGGAFF. The DNA of the CDR3 is TGTGCCACCAGTAACAGGGCGGGCGGGGCTTTCTTT.

This chain joins TRBV4-1 and TRBJ1-5, with D possibly being TRBD1 (6 bases). The germline V gene has CDR1 MGHRA and CDR2 YSYEKL. CDR3 length: 15 residues. V was trimmed by 2 bases and J by 2 bases, leaving 10 bases between them. The CDR3 loop is CASSQQQGRNQPQHF. For the CDR3, the DNA is TGCGCCAGCAGCCAACAACAGGGACGCAATCAGCCCCAGCATTTT.

V usage is TRBV28 and J usage is TRBJ2-1, with D perhaps matching TRBD1 (6 bases). The germline V gene has CDR1 MDHEN and CDR2 SYDVKM. V gave up 1 base and J gave up 1 base, with 11 bases separating them. CDR3 length: 16 amino acids. The CDR3 loop reads CASSLSGVESYNEQFF. The DNA for the CDR3 is TGTGCCAGCAGTTTATCAGGGGTGGAATCCTACAATGAGCAGTTCTTC.

The CDR3, as DNA: TGTGCCATCAGTGGAGGACAGGCCGCGGGGTATGGCTACACCTTC. Translated: CAISGGQAAGYGYTF. This rearrangement joins TRBV10-3 to TRBJ1-2; TRBD1 agrees at 7 bases. Germline V gene lookup returns CDR1 ENHRY and CDR2 SYGVKD. V shed 4 bases, J shed 5 bases, and the junction held 10 bases outside the gene matches. The CDR3 is 15 amino acids.

This chain connects TRBV2 to TRBJ2-5; D perhaps matches TRBD2 (7 bases). This CDR3 is built from 15 residues. Germline CDR1 and CDR2: SNHLY and FYNNEI. V was cut by 2 bases and J by 5 bases, with 15 bases left in between. In nucleotides, the CDR3 is TGTGCCAGCAGTGAATTGGCGGGGGCGGGTGAGACCCAGTACTTC. Translated: CASSELAGAGETQYF.

J is TRBJ1-2 and V is TRBV5-4; 8 bases align to TRBD1. CDR1 and CDR2 (germline): SGHNT, YYREEE (reference sequence). Losses at the gene ends were 0 bases for V and 7 bases for J; bases not matched to a gene: 5. The CDR3 runs 14 residues. CDR3 sequence: CASSLAGQVFGYTF. Here the CDR3 DNA reads TGTGCCAGCAGCTTGGCGGGACAGGTTTTTGGCTACACCTTC.

The chain combines TRBV11-2 with TRBJ2-7, with TRBD1 identical over 7 bases. The ends lost 4 bases at V and 9 bases at J; junction bases unmatched: 21. CDR1 is SGHAT, CDR2 FQNNGV, per germline. The CDR3 has 17 residues. The DNA of the CDR3 is TGTGCCAGCAGCTCCCCCTCCGGGACAGATCTACGAGGGGGGCAGTACTTC. Protein sequence: CASSSPSGTDLRGGQYF.

V is TRBV6-5 and J is TRBJ2-7; 7 nucleotides agree with TRBD1. CDR3 length: 13 residues. CDR1 and CDR2 (germline): MNHEY, SVGAGI. With 5 bases clipped from V and 4 bases from J, the junction kept 5 bases outside the gene matches. CDR3 region: CASSRQGRYEQYF. CDR3 DNA sequence: TGTGCCAGCAGTAGACAGGGCAGGTACGAGCAGTACTTC.

The chain is built from TRBV7-9 and TRBJ2-5, with 12 positions matching TRBD2. Trimming took 2 bases from V and 2 from J; bases not matched to a gene: 6. There are 17 residues in the CDR3. Germline V gene lookup returns CDR1 SEHNR and CDR2 FQNEAQ (reference sequence). CDR3 nucleotides: TGTGCCAGCAGCTTAACCCGACTAGCGGGAGTTCAAGAGACCCAGTACTTC. Amino acid sequence: CASSLTRLAGVQETQYF.

This chain uses TRBV4-2 with TRBJ2-3; a weak D match, TRBD2 (5 bases). The V end lost 3 bases, the J end lost 6 bases, and 19 bases lay between the germline ends. This CDR3 comprises 16 residues. Germline V gene lookup returns CDR1 LGHNA and CDR2 YNFKEQ. DNA for the CDR3: TGTGCCAGCAGCCATCCCTCAGCGGACCTCACGGATACGCAGTATTTT. Encoded protein: CASSHPSADLTDTQYF.

The V call is TRBV29-1, the J call TRBJ2-7; D possibly corresponds to TRBD1 (6 bases). Germline lookup yields CDR1 SQVTM and CDR2 ANQGSEA. The CDR3 length is 13 residues. Trimming pared 4 bases from V and 6 bases from J, leaving 16 bases between. CDR3: CSVGVQGKGEQYF. The CDR3 bases are TGCAGCGTTGGGGTGCAGGGGAAGGGCGAGCAGTACTTC.

The chain links TRBV11-2 to TRBJ1-1; possibly TRBD1 for D (6 bases). The CDR3 contains 12 residues. V gave up 3 bases and J gave up 7 bases, with 9 bases separating them. Germline V gives CDR1 SGHAT, CDR2 FQNNGV. CDR3 region: CASSFRGSEAFF. In DNA form, the CDR3 reads TGTGCCAGCAGCTTCAGGGGAAGTGAAGCTTTCTTT.